This TCR beta chain was captured by sequencing in a study of blood T cell repertoires in COVID-19. Trimming removed 4 bases at V and 2 bases at J, with 12 bases between. Germline V lookup: CDR1 SGHNT, CDR2 YYREEE (reference sequence). The CDR3 length is 15 residues. Per the study methods: How many nucleated cells were present was estimated from reference gene primer amplification. Measured with immunoSEQ multiplex PCR; TCRdb has only the in-frame clones, and not every one. V, J and clone size reflect that table, while D and trimming were determined from the DNA. The sample carries under 200,000 clones, around nine tenths recorded once.

The chain couples TRBV5-4 to TRBJ2-2, with D possibly matching TRBD2 (5 bases). This TCR was recovered from a man younger than 35 with active or convalescent COVID-19. The specimen was peripheral blood. This CDR3 reads CASSPRLANTGELFF. For the CDR3, the DNA is TGTGCCAGCAGCCCTCGGCTAGCCAACACCGGGGAGCTGTTTTTT.